One sample yielded the 20 T cell receptor beta chains listed below, sequenced in a study of breast tumors, draining lymph nodes, adjacent tissues. Samples came from axillary lymph nodes draining the breast cancer. TCRdb reanalysed the multiplex PCR reads using MiXCR and keeps one entry per CDR3 protein. The top ten clones hold around 4.4% of a sample with 180,000 or so distinct CDR3 sequences, 30% to 40% of them seen once. Input material: axillary lymph node tissue. The receptors were gathered from a female donor with breast cancer. Some clones in this sample may be carry-over from other donors' samples.

Many counts were recorded for this clonotype. The chain is built from TRBV4-1 and TRBJ2-7; 7 bases map to TRBD1. Germline lookup yields CDR1 MGHRA and CDR2 YSYEKL. V lost 1 base, J lost 7 bases, and 16 bases stayed unmatched. The CDR3 consists of 17 residues. The CDR3 reads CASSQVLRNRGYEEQYF. DNA of the CDR3: TGCGCCAGCAGCCAAGTCCTTCGAAACAGGGGCTACGAAGAGCAGTACTTC.

A word on this clonotype: A junction end diverges from the germline sequence, so it may reflect a read error. The rearrangement joins TRBV20-1 to TRBJ2-7; D not certain. The CDR3 sequence is 13 residues long. CDR1 DFQATT and CDR2 SNEGSKA come from the germline V gene (reference sequence). In nucleotides, the CDR3 is TGCAGTGCTAATGCAGGCCCGACCTACGCGCAGTACTTC. Its protein product is CSANAGPTYAQYF.

The rearrangement uses TRBV15 and TRBJ2-7; D uncertain. The V and J ends lost 1 base and 1 base respectively, with 8 bases between them. The V gene's germline CDR1 is LNHNV and CDR2 YYDKDF (reference sequence). There are 14 residues in the CDR3. The CDR3 protein is CATSRATGSYEQYF. In DNA form, the CDR3 reads TGTGCCACCAGCAGAGCAACCGGGTCCTACGAGCAGTACTTC.

This clonotype was seen ten or more times. With a much larger clone just one base away, this may be a read error. The CDR3: CASSGRGGNRETQHF. The CDR3 region has the DNA TGTGCCAGCAGCGGGAGAGGGGGAAATCGGGAGACCCAGCACTTC. The V call is TRBV7-2, the J call TRBJ2-5; D tentatively reads TRBD1 or TRBD2 (6 bases each). The CDR3 contains 15 residues. Germline CDR1 SGHTA, CDR2 FQGNSA.

Notes on this clonotype: A read error may explain this, as a much larger clone is one base away. Given the absence of the conserved phenylalanine or tryptophan at the CDR3 end, a read error is likely. This chain joins TRBV12-3 or TRBV12-4 and TRBJ2-1; 9 bases are a match to TRBD2. J lost 8 bases, V lost 8 bases, and 10 bases had no gene match. The CDR3 is 14 residues long. As DNA, the CDR3 is TGTGCCAGCTGTCCTAGCGGGGTTTATCATGAGCAGTTCATC. Translating gives CASCPSGVYHEQFI.

This clonotype was recorded at least ten times. The chain carries TRBV28 and TRBJ1-5; D gene uncertain. Germline loops: CDR1 MDHEN, CDR2 SYDVKM. V was cut by 1 base and J by 4 bases, with 8 bases left in between. The CDR3 contains 14 residues. CDR3 protein: CASSLYRRNQPQHF. As DNA, the CDR3 is TGTGCCAGCAGTTTATATCGACGTAATCAGCCCCAGCATTTT.

There are a few counts of this clonotype. This chain connects TRBV3-1 to TRBJ2-2, with TRBD1 matching 8 bases. Germline CDR1 is LGHDT and CDR2 is YNNKEL (reference sequence). J was trimmed by 6 bases and V by 1 base; bases with no gene match: 13. The CDR3 spans 18 residues. For the CDR3, the DNA is TGTGCCAGCAGCCAAGGGTTAGCCGGACAGGGTAACGCCGGGGAGCTGTTTTTT. Translating gives CASSQGLAGQGNAGELFF. Full variable domain (remainder filled in from reference TRBV3-1 and TRBJ2-2): DTAVSQTPKYLVTQMGNDKSIKCEQNLGHDTMYWYKQDSKKFLKIMFSYNNKELIINETVPNRFSPKSPDKAHLNLHINSLELGDSAVYFCASSQGLAGQGNAGELFFGEGSRLTVL.

This clonotype was detected a few times. A much larger clone differs from this one at a single base, so this may be a read error. The CDR3 carries no conserved terminal phenylalanine or tryptophan, so it likely arises from a read error. This chain links TRBV7-2 with TRBJ2-7, with a possible D match to TRBD2 (5 bases). Trimming shortened V by 3 bases and J by 3 bases, and 12 bases separated the two germline ends. The CDR3 consists of 14 residues. The germline V gene has CDR1 SGHTA and CDR2 FQGNSA. CDR3 sequence reads: CASSFGPSYYEQYL. DNA for the CDR3: TGTGCCAGCAGCTTTGGCCCTAGCTACTACGAGCAGTACCTC.

This clonotype occurred many times. The rearrangement links TRBV6-5 to TRBJ2-7; TRBD2 is a possible D gene (6 bases). Germline lookup yields CDR1 MNHEY and CDR2 SVGAGI. This CDR3 spans 15 amino acids. Trimming removed 6 bases from V and 0 bases from J, with 15 bases in between. CDR3 nucleotide sequence: TGTGCCAGCAGATGGGGGGACGCCGGCTCCTACGAGCAGTACTTC. Amino acid sequence: CASRWGDAGSYEQYF.

This clonotype was detected ten times or more. The chain joins TRBV10-2 to TRBJ1-2, with 11 bases that match TRBD1. The CDR3 is made up of 15 amino acids. Trimming took 3 bases from V and 7 from J; bases not matched to a gene: 7. Germline V lookup: CDR1 WSHSY, CDR2 SAAADI. The CDR3 sequence: CASSDYPGTGGGYTF. In DNA form, the CDR3 reads TGCGCCAGCAGTGATTACCCCGGGACAGGGGGTGGCTACACCTTC.

The V gene is TRBV11-2, the J gene TRBJ1-4, with D hard to call. This CDR3 comprises 17 residues. Germline V CDR1 and CDR2: SGHAT, FQNNGV. The V gene lost 1 base and the J gene lost 8 bases, with 20 bases spanning the gap. CDR3 sequence reads: CASSLVGSGWLGEKLFF. In DNA, the CDR3 is TGTGCCAGCAGCTTAGTCGGGAGTGGGTGGTTAGGCGAAAAACTGTTTTTT.

This clonotype was counted many times. This sequence joins TRBV2 and TRBJ2-6; D remains ambiguous. V was trimmed by 6 bases and J by 0 bases, leaving 9 bases between them. CDR1 is SNHLY and CDR2 is FYNNEI in the germline V gene. The CDR3 spans 15 residues. The chain's CDR3 is CASSLSISGANVLTF. CDR3 sequence (DNA): TGTGCCAGCAGCCTCAGCATCTCTGGGGCCAACGTCCTGACTTTC.

This clonotype showed up many times. CDR3 DNA sequence: TGTGCCAGCAGCACAGGACAGGGGGAAAAACTGTTTTTT. This translates into CASSTGQGEKLFF. V gene TRBV7-9 combines with J gene TRBJ1-4, with 9 bases that match TRBD1. Germline CDR1 and CDR2: SEHNR and FQNEAQ (reference sequence). This CDR3 region has 13 residues. Trimming took 5 bases from V and 8 from J; bases not matched to a gene: 3.

This clonotype was counted at least ten times. The V and J genes are TRBV29-1 and TRBJ2-2; D is ambiguous. V lost 2 bases to trimming and J lost 3 bases, with 4 bases between them. The CDR3 loop spans 12 amino acids. Germline lookup yields CDR1 SQVTM and CDR2 ANQGSEA. The CDR3 protein is CSVEHYTGELFF. The CDR3 DNA reads as TGCAGCGTTGAACATTACACCGGGGAGCTGTTTTTT.

This clonotype came up many times. The chain combines TRBV12-3 or TRBV12-4 with TRBJ1-4; D might be TRBD1 (5 bases). The CDR3 is 14 amino acids. Trimming took off 6 bases at V and 4 bases at J, with 12 bases between the two ends. The CDR3 loop is CASSFGHLNEKLFF. CDR3 bases: TGTGCCAGCAGCTTCGGACACCTTAATGAAAAACTGTTTTTT.

The chain carries TRBV6-1 and TRBJ1-1; no clear D. This CDR3 has 13 residues. V gave up 6 bases and J gave up 1 base, with 9 bases separating them. Germline V gene data show CDR1 as MNHNS and CDR2 as SASEGT. The CDR3 loop is CASSMAENTEAFF. The CDR3 DNA is TGTGCCAGCAGCATGGCAGAGAACACTGAAGCTTTCTTT.

This clonotype has a single count. The CDR3 does not close with the conserved phenylalanine or tryptophan, likely indicating a read error. The chain carries TRBV24-1 and TRBJ2-5; TRBD2 aligns across 9 bases. CDR1 is KGHDR, CDR2 SFDVKD, per germline. CDR3 length: 18 amino acids. CDR3 sequence reads: CATSDSEGPAGGEETQYL. CDR3 nucleotides: TGTGCCACCAGCGATTCTGAGGGGCCAGCGGGAGGAGAAGAGACCCAGTACTTG.

In regard to this clonotype: Since a much larger clone is just one base distant, this may be a read error. V gene TRBV13 combines with J gene TRBJ2-2, with D perhaps TRBD2 (5 bases). The CDR3 extends over 16 amino acids. Trimming removed 0 bases at V and 4 bases at J, with 12 bases between. From germline, CDR1 is PRHDT and CDR2 FYEKMQ (reference sequence). CDR3 residues: CASSLGRSGFTGELFF. CDR3 sequence (DNA): TGTGCCAGCAGCTTAGGTCGGTCGGGGTTCACCGGGGAGCTGTTTTTT.

This clonotype was picked up many times. The CDR3 protein is CASRQGAVSNQPQHF. In nucleotides, the CDR3 is TGTGCCAGCAGACAGGGGGCGGTGAGCAATCAGCCCCAGCATTTT. This chain links TRBV6-1 with TRBJ1-5; 9 bases are a match to TRBD1. Germline trimming cut 6 bases from V and 1 base from J; bases unmatched to any gene: 4. CDR3 length: 15 amino acids. CDR1 MNHNS and CDR2 SASEGT come from the germline V gene.

This clonotype was detected many times. This chain joins TRBV4-3 and TRBJ2-7; perhaps D is TRBD1 or TRBD2 (5 bases each). The germline V gene encodes CDR1 LGHNA and CDR2 YSLEER. V lost 0 bases to trimming and J lost 4 bases, with 13 bases between them. The length of the CDR3 is 15 residues. The DNA for the CDR3 is TGCGCCAGCAGCCAAGATCGGAGTGGGGGTTACGAGCAGTACTTC. The encoded protein is CASSQDRSGGYEQYF.